This TCR beta chain emerged from a study of blood T cell repertoires in COVID-19. How the authors handled the data: Quantification of nucleated cells was approximated via reference gene primer amplification. TCRdb keeps only in-frame clones here, not all; method: immunoSEQ multiplex PCR. V and J calls plus clone size are reproduced from that table; the DNA served to infer D and trimming. This table has around 110,000 clones, about 83% appearing once. V was pared by 3 bases and J by 3 bases, with 0 bases of the junction left unmatched. The germline V gene encodes CDR1 MDHEN and CDR2 SYDVKM. The CDR3 has 13 residues. Participant age was about 18 to 89 years, and participants resided in around 24 US areas. Cohort 3 donors counted as recovered after two negative PCRs, clearance, or resolved symptoms.

The chain recombines TRBV28 with TRBJ2-3; 7 positions agree with TRBD2. This sequence originates from a woman in her twenties or thirties who had recovered from COVID-19. The specimen was PBMCs or T cells enriched from blood (not recorded which). The CDR3 DNA follows: TGTGCCAGCAGTTTCGGGGGGACAGATACGCAGTATTTT. This translates into CASSFGGTDTQYF. Using reference TRBV28 and TRBJ2-3 for the parts outside the CDR3, the full variable domain is DVKVTQSSRYLVKRTGEKVFLECVQDMDHENMFWYRQDPGLGLRLIYFSYDVKMKEKGDIPEGYSVSREKKERFSLILESASTNQTSMYLCASSFGGTDTQYFGPGTRLTVL.